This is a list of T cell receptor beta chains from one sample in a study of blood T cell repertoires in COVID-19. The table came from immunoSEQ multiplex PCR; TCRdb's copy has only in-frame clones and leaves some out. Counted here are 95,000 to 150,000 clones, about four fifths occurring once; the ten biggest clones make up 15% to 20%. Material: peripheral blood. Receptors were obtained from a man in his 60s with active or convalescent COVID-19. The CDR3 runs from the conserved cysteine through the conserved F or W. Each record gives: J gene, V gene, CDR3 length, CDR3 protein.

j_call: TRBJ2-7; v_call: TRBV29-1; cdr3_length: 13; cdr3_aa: CSVGGLSSYEQYF
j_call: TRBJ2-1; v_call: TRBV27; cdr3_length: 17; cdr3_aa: CASSLREVAEEDNEQFF
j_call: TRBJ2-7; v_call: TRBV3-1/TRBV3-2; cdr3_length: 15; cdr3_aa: CASSRWGQGSYEQYF
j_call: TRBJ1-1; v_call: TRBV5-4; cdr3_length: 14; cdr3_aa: CASRPDSRNTEAFF
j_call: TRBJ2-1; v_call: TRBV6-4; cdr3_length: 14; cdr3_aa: CASSDGNRINEQFF
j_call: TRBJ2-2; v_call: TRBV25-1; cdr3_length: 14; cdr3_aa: CASGQGGNTGELFF
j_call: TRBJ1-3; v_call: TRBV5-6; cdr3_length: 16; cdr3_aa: CASSSPGQYSGNTIYF
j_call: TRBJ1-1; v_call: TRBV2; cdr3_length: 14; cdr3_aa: CANKLTGGNTEAFF
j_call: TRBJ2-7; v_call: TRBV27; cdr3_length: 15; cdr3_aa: CASSPWDRASYEQYF
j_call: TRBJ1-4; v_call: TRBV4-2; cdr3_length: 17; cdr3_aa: CASSYRPGGTVNEKLFF
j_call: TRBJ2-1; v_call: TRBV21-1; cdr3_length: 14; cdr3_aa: CASKTGDGGNEQFF
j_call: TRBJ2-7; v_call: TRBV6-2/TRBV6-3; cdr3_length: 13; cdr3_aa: CASSTLSEGGQYF
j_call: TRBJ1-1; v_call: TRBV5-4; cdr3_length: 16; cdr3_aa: CASSSLGRGADTEAFF
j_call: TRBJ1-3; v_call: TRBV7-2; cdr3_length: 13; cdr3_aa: CASSFFSGNTIYF
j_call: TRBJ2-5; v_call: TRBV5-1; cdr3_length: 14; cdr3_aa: CASTIGDNQETQYF
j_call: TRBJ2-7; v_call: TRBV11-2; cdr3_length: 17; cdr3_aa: CASSMLAGNPQVYEQYF
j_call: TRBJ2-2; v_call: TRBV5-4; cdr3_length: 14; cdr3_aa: CASSLAGGSGELFF
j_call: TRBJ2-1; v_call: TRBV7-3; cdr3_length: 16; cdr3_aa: CASSLFQGAAYNEQFF
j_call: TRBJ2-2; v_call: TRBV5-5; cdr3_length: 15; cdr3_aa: CASSLTGGRSGELFF
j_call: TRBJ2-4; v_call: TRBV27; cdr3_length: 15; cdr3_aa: CASSLLAGAKNIQYF
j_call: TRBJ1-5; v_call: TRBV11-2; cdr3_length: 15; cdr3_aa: CASSFPDNSNQPQHF
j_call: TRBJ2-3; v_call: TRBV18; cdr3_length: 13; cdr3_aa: CASLTGGLNTQYF
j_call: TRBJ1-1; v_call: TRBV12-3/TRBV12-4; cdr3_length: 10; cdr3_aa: CASSLIEAFF
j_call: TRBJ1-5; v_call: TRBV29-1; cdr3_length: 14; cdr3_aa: CSVAGTGSDQPQHF
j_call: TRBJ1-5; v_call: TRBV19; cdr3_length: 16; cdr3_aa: CASSILTGDSNQPQHF
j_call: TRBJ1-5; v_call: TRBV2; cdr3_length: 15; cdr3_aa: CASSTGTGGNQPQHF
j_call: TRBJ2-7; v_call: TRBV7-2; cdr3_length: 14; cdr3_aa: CASSLGPGAYEQYF
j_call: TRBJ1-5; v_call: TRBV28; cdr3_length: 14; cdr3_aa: CASRSGSLDQPQHF
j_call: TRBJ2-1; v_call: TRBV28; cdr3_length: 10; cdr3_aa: CATEQGRQFF
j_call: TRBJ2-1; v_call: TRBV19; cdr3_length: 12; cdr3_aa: CASSMAGNEQFF
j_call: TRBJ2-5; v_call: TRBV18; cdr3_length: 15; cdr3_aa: CASSPPEASMSTQYF
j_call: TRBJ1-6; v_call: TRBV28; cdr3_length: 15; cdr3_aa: CASNNQQGWLSPLHF
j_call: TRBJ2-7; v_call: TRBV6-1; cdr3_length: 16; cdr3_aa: CASSEAVGGGMYEQYF
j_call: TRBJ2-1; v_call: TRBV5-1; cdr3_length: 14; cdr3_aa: CASSPGTSNNEQFF
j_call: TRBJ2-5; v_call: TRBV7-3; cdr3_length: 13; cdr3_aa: CASSFARQETQYF
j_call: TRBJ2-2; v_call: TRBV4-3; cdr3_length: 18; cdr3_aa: CASSQGTSGSANTGELFF
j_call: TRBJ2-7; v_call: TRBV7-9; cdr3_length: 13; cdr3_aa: CASRSQGGHEQYF
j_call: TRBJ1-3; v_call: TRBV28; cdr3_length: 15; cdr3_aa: CASSFLAGAGNTIYF